The clone carrying this T cell receptor (beta chain) was recorded many times. These data come from a study of early T cells in non-severe SARS-CoV-2 infection. Each cDNA molecule carried a unique molecular identifier. TCRdb re-called the 5' RACE reads through MiXCR, storing one row per CDR3 protein. The data show some 64,000 distinct CDR3 sequences, about 10% seen once. V shed 4 bases and J 3 bases; nucleotides not matched to a gene: 6. This CDR3 region has 16 residues. Germline-derived CDR1 and CDR2 are SGHTA and FQGNSA. The chain joins TRBV7-2 to TRBJ2-3; 11 nucleotides line up with TRBD2. Sequencing input: whole blood. The TCR originated in an adult who was a healthcare worker with PCR-confirmed SARS-CoV-2 infection or an uninfected control (not recorded which). In nucleotides, the CDR3 is TGTGCCAGCAGCTCCCCGGGACTAGCGGATACAGATACGCAGTATTTT. It encodes CASSSPGLADTDTQYF.